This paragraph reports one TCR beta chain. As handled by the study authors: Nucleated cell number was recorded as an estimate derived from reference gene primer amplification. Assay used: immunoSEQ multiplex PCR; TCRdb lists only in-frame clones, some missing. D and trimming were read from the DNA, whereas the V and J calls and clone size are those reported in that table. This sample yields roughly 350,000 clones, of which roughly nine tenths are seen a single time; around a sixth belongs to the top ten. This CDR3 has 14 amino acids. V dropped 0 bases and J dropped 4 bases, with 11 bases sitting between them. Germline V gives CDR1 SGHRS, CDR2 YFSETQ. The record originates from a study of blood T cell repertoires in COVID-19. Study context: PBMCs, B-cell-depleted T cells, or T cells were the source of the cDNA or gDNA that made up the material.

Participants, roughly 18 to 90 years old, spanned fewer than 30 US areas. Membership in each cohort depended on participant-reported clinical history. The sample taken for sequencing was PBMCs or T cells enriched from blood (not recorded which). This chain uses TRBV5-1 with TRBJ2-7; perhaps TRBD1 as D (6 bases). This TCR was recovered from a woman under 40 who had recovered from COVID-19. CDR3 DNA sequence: TGCGCCAGCAGCTTGGGGGCAGGGGAGTACGAGCAGTACTTC. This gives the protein CASSLGAGEYEQYF.